Sequencing of this T cell receptor beta chain was carried out in a study of cytomegalovirus exposure and HLA in healthy donors. About the research overall: Later, an analysis reported that the roughly 120 validation repertoires had used the same platform as the approximately 680 first-cohort repertoires.

Note on this clone: Antigen specificity is unknown.

Germline CDR1 reads SQVTM; CDR2 reads ANQGSEA. The CDR3 runs 14 residues. V was clipped by 5 bases and J by 2 bases; unmatched bases: 7. Sequenced by immunoSEQ multiplex PCR; TCRdb stores in-frame clones only, minus some. The repertoire holds 120,000 or so clones, with less than 90% as singletons. The study, taken as a whole, reports: The study flagged some 180 TCR beta chains as cytomegalovirus-associated.

The chain employs TRBV29-1 and TRBJ2-3; TRBD1 matches 7 bases. This sequence was found in a man between 18 and 35 years old in good health and CMV-seropositive. Sequencing was done on a sample of PBMCs. The DNA of the CDR3 is TGCAGCGTTAGAGGGGGCCCTTTCACAGATACGCAGTATTTT. Translated, it gives CSVRGGPFTDTQYF.